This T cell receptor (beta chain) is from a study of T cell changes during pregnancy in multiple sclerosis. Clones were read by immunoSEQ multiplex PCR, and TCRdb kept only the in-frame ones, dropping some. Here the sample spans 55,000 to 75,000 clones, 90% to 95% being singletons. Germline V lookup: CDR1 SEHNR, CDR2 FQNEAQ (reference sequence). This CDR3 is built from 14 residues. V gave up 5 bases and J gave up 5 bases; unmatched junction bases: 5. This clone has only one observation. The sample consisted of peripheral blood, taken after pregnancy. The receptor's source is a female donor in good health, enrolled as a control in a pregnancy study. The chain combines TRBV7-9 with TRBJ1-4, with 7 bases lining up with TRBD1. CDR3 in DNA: TGTGCCAGCAGCCAGAGGACAGGAAATGAAAAACTGTTTTTT. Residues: CASSQRTGNEKLFF.